This TCR beta chain was captured in a study of T cells after yellow fever vaccination. Findings and limits, study-wide: Some clonotypes were seen in both the CD4 and the CD8 compartments. These made up a small share and likely arose from convergent recombination. The study found a weaker secondary response that peaked faster, day 5 versus 15.

TCRdb re-analysed the 5' RACE reads in MiXCR, keeping a single row per CDR3 protein. The repertoire holds hundreds of thousands of distinct CDR3 sequences, about a sixth seen once, with roughly a sixth in the top ten. The germline V gene encodes CDR1 MGHRA and CDR2 YSYEKL. V lost 3 bases and J lost 5, with 15 bases in between. The CDR3 is 15 amino acids. As for this clonotype: Its antigen is still unknown.

The source was PBMCs, collected about 5 days after the first yellow fever vaccination. V and J are TRBV4-1 and TRBJ2-3; perhaps TRBD1 as D (6 bases). The source is a young man who received the YFV17D yellow fever vaccine. The CDR3 loop is CASSQGDTGIDTQYF. Here the CDR3 DNA reads TGCGCCAGCAGCCAGGGAGATACAGGGATAGATACGCAGTATTTT.